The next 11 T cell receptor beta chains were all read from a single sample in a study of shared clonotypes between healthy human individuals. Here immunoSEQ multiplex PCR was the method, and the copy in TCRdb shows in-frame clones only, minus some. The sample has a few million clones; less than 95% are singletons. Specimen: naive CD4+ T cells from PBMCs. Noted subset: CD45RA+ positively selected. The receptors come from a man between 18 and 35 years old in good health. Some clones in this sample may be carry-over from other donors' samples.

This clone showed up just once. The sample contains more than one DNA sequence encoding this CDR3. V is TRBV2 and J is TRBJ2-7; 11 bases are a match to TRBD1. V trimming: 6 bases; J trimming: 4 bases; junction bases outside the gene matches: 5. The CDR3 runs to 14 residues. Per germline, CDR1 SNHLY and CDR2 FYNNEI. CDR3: CASSPGTGGYEQYF. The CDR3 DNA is TGTGCCAGCAGCCCCGGGACAGGGGGTTACGAGCAGTACTTC.

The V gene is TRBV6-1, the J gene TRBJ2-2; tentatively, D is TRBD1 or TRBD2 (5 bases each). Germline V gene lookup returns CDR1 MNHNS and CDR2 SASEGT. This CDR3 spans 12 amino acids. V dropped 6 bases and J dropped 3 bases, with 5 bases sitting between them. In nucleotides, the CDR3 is TGTGCCAGCAGGGGGGACACCGGGGAGCTGTTTTTT. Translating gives CASRGDTGELFF.

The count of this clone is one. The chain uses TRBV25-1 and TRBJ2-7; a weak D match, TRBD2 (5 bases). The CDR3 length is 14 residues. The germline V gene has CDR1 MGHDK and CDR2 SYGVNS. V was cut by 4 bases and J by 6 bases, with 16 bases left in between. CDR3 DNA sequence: TGTGCCAGCAGTGGTCACTTTCCCGAGGGCGAGCAGTACTTC. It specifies CASSGHFPEGEQYF.

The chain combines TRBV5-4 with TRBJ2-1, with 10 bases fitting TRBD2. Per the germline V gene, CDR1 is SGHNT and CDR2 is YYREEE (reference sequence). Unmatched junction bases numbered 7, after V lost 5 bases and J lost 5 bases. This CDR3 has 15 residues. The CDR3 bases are TGTGCCAGCAGTACTAGCGGGAATATTAACAATGAGCAGTTCTTC. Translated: CASSTSGNINNEQFF.

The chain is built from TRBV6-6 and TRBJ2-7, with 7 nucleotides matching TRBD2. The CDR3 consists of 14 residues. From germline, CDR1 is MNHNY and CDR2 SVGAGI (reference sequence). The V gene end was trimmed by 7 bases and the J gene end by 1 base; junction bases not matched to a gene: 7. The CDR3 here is CASTEASGSYEQYF. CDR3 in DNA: TGTGCCAGCACAGAGGCTAGCGGTTCCTACGAGCAGTACTTC.

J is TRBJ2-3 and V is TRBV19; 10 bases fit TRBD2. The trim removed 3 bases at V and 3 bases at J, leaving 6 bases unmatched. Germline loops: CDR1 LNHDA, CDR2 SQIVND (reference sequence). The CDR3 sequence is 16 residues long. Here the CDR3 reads CASSIRASGRTDTQYF. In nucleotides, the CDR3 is TGTGCCAGTAGTATCCGGGCTAGCGGGAGAACAGATACGCAGTATTTT.

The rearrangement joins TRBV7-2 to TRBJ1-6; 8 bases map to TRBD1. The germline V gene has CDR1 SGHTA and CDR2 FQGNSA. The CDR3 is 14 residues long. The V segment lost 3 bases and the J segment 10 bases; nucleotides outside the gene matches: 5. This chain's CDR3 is CASSFRDRSSPLHF. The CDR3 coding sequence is TGTGCCAGCAGCTTCCGGGACAGGAGCTCACCCCTCCACTTT.

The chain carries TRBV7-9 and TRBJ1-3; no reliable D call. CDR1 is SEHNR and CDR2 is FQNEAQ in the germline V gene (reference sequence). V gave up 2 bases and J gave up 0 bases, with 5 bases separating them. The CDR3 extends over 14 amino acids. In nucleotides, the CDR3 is TGTGCCAGCAGCTTAACAGACTCTGGAAACACCATATATTTT. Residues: CASSLTDSGNTIYF.

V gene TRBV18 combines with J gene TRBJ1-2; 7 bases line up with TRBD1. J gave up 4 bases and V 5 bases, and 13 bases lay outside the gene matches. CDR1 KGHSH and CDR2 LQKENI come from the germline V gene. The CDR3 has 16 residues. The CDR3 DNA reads TGTGCCAGCTCATCAGGCCAAACAGGGGCGAGCTATGGCTACACCTTC. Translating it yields CASSSGQTGASYGYTF.

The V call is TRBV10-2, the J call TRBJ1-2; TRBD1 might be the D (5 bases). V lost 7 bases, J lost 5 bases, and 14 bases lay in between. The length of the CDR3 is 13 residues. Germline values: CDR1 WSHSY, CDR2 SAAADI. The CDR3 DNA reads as TGCGCCAGCATCATCAGGGTAAGTTATGGCTACACCTTC. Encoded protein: CASIIRVSYGYTF.

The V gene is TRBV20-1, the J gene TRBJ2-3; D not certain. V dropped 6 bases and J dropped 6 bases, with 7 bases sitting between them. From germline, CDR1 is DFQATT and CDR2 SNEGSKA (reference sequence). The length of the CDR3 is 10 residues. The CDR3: CSALQDTQYF. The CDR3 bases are TGCAGTGCCCTCCAGGATACGCAGTATTTT.